What follows are 13 T cell receptor beta chains derived from one specimen sequenced in a study of T cell changes during pregnancy in multiple sclerosis. The repertoire was sequenced with immunoSEQ multiplex PCR; TCRdb's copy has only in-frame clones and lacks some. Among approximately 110,000 clones, 80% to 95% were seen once, and the ten largest hold 1.5%. The sample here was peripheral blood, taken in the third trimester of pregnancy. The origin of the receptors is a female donor with multiple sclerosis, enrolled in a pregnancy study.

The CDR3 DNA follows: TGTGCCAGTAGTATAATGCGTATGGGCAGAAAAGAACAAAACTATGGCTACACCTTC. Translated: CASSIMRMGRKEQNYGYTF. The gene calls are TRBV19 and TRBJ1-2, with D unresolved. V lost 2 bases and J lost 2, with 24 bases in between. Germline V lookup: CDR1 LNHDA, CDR2 SQIVND (reference sequence). CDR3 size: 19 residues.

V and J are TRBV11-2 and TRBJ2-1; D is unresolved. Germline loops: CDR1 SGHAT, CDR2 FQNNGV. V was trimmed by 1 base and J by 5 bases, leaving 9 bases between them. The CDR3 consists of 14 residues. This CDR3 reads CASSLARTNNEQFF. The CDR3 DNA reads as TGTGCCAGCAGCTTAGCCCGAACTAACAATGAGCAGTTCTTC. The full variable domain, its missing parts supplied by reference TRBV11-2 and TRBJ2-1, is EAGVAQSPRYKIIEKRQSVAFWCNPISGHATLYWYQQILGQGPKLLIQFQNNGVVDDSQLPKDRFSAERLKGVDSTLKIQPAKLEDSAVYLCASSLARTNNEQFFGPGTRLTVL.

This sequence joins TRBV11-2 and TRBJ2-1; 8 bases agree with TRBD2. The CDR3 contains 15 residues. J lost 5 bases, V lost 0 bases, and 3 bases had no gene match. From germline, CDR1 is SGHAT and CDR2 FQNNGV. DNA of the CDR3: TGTGCCAGCAGCTTAGATCGGGGGGGAAACAATGAGCAGTTCTTC. Protein: CASSLDRGGNNEQFF.

The chain employs TRBV7-9 and TRBJ1-2, with TRBD1 matching 7 bases. This CDR3 has 16 amino acids. Looked up from germline, CDR1 is SEHNR and CDR2 is FQNEAQ (reference sequence). V lost 5 bases to trimming and J lost 5 bases; unmatched junction nucleotides: 14. CDR3 nucleotides: TGTGCCAGCAGCCCCCTGGACAGGATAATTGGGTATGGCTACACCTTC. Translation gives CASSPLDRIIGYGYTF.

This chain joins TRBV5-1 and TRBJ2-2, with D perhaps matching TRBD2 (5 bases). The V and J ends lost 2 bases and 3 bases respectively, with 11 bases between them. Germline V gene sequence: CDR1 SGHRS, CDR2 YFSETQ. This CDR3 has 15 amino acids. The CDR3 DNA reads as TGCGCCAGCAGCTTCTCTGCGCGGGACACCGGGGAGCTGTTTTTT. Translated, it gives CASSFSARDTGELFF.

V is TRBV10-2 and J is TRBJ2-7; D uncertain. The CDR3 has 11 residues. Germline lookup yields CDR1 WSHSY and CDR2 SAAADI. V was shortened by 6 bases and J by 6 bases, with 9 bases between the two germline ends. The CDR3 DNA is TGCGCCAGCAGCCCGGGTGCCGAGCAGTACTTC. It yields the protein CASSPGAEQYF.

The chain uses TRBV5-1 and TRBJ2-5; 8 bases line up with TRBD2. This CDR3 has 15 residues. Germline trimming cut 1 base from V and 3 bases from J; bases unmatched to any gene: 5. The germline V gene encodes CDR1 SGHRS and CDR2 YFSETQ. CDR3 sequence reads: CASSLLLAAKETQYF. CDR3 nucleotide sequence: TGCGCCAGCAGCTTGCTACTAGCGGCAAAAGAGACCCAGTACTTC.

The gene calls are TRBV5-1 and TRBJ2-3, with TRBD2 matching 7 bases. CDR3 length: 18 amino acids. Germline CDR1 reads SGHRS; CDR2 reads YFSETQ. With 2 bases clipped from V and 0 bases from J, the junction kept 12 bases outside the gene matches. The CDR3 reads CASSLRGVHPSSTDTQYF. The CDR3 coding sequence is TGCGCCAGCAGCTTACGGGGGGTCCATCCTTCTAGCACAGATACGCAGTATTTT.

The V gene is TRBV19, the J gene TRBJ1-5; the D gene is possibly TRBD1 (6 bases). The germline V gene encodes CDR1 LNHDA and CDR2 SQIVND (reference sequence). V gave up 5 bases and J gave up 2 bases, with 16 bases separating them. The CDR3 consists of 16 residues. The CDR3 nucleotides are TGTGCCAGTAGTGGGTGGGGACAACGGGGCAATCAGCCCCAGCATTTT. This gives the protein CASSGWGQRGNQPQHF.

The chain links TRBV5-6 to TRBJ1-2; D uncertain. Germline loops: CDR1 SGHDT, CDR2 YYEEEE. This CDR3 contains 12 residues. Trimming left V 4 bases short and J 8 bases short, with 12 bases between. CDR3 coding DNA: TGTGCCAGCAGCGCCGGTCCGAGGGGCTACACCTTC. Protein product: CASSAGPRGYTF.

This clone has a handful of counts. J is TRBJ1-2 and V is TRBV19, with TRBD1 matching 9 bases. The CDR3 has 13 residues. Germline CDR1 LNHDA, CDR2 SQIVND (reference sequence). V lost 3 bases, J lost 7 bases, and 3 bases stayed unmatched. DNA of the CDR3: TGTGCCAGTAGTATGGGACAGGGCTTTGGCTACACCTTC. This translates into CASSMGQGFGYTF.

The rearrangement uses TRBV6-1 and TRBJ2-6, with D unclear. The CDR3 totals 14 residues. Germline V lookup: CDR1 MNHNS, CDR2 SASEGT. V lost 10 bases, J lost 1 base, and 11 bases lay in between. The chain's CDR3 is CATTSTSGANVLTF. The CDR3 DNA reads as TGTGCCACCACGAGCACTTCTGGGGCCAACGTCCTGACTTTC.

The chain combines TRBV18 with TRBJ2-2, with D perhaps matching TRBD2 (6 bases). Germline-derived CDR1 and CDR2 are KGHSH and LQKENI. V shed 1 base and J shed 4 bases, with 10 bases lying between them. The CDR3 totals 15 residues. Here the CDR3 DNA reads TGTGCCAGCTCACCACGCGCACTAGCCACCGGGGAGCTGTTTTTT. Protein: CASSPRALATGELFF.